The next 20 T cell receptor beta chains were all read from a single sample in a study of blood T cells in healthy people across ages. A second PCR, run for roughly 7 to 12 cycles, used a sample-barcoded 5' primer plus a J-beta primer mix. Each CDR3 protein gets one entry after TCRdb re-called the 5' RACE reads with MiXCR. The sample yields roughly 800,000 distinct CDR3 sequences, over 45% seen once. Sequenced sample: blood. The receptors come from a man between 25 and 39 years old in good health.

This chain joins TRBV20-1 and TRBJ2-2; 8 nucleotides match TRBD1. The germline V gene has CDR1 DFQATT and CDR2 SNEGSKA (reference sequence). With V trimmed by 5 bases and J by 5 bases, 10 bases remained unmatched. This CDR3 is built from 15 residues. CDR3 nucleotide sequence: TGCAGTGCTCGCCCCCCGGGACAGGTGACCGGGGAGCTGTTTTTT. Amino acid sequence: CSARPPGQVTGELFF.

This clonotype was counted ten times or more. The chain links TRBV29-1 to TRBJ2-1, with TRBD1 identical over 8 bases. Germline assignment: CDR1 SQVTM and CDR2 ANQGSEA. V shed 4 bases and J 7 bases; nucleotides not matched to a gene: 3. The CDR3 has 12 residues. The CDR3 DNA reads TGCAGCGTTGGGCAGGGGGCTAATGAGCAGTTCTTC. Protein product: CSVGQGANEQFF.

The V call is TRBV11-3, the J call TRBJ2-3, with TRBD2 matching 7 bases. Looked up from germline, CDR1 is SGHNT and CDR2 is YENEEA. The CDR3 length is 16 residues. The ends lost 5 bases at V and 6 bases at J; junction bases unmatched: 14. CDR3 DNA: TGTGCCAGCAGCCTTAGTAGAGGAGCGGGGATTGATACGCAGTATTTT. Translated: CASSLSRGAGIDTQYF.

J is TRBJ1-4 and V is TRBV12-3 or TRBV12-4; D may be TRBD1 (5 bases). The CDR3 covers 14 residues. The ends were cut back, 3 bases at V and 4 bases at J, with 9 bases in the middle. The chain's CDR3 is CASSFGRGNEKLFF. The CDR3 region has the DNA TGTGCCAGCAGTTTCGGAAGGGGTAATGAAAAACTGTTTTTT.

The V call is TRBV10-3, the J call TRBJ1-5; 9 positions agree with TRBD1. Unmatched junction bases numbered 19, after V lost 11 bases and J lost 2 bases. The CDR3 is 18 amino acids. Germline loops: CDR1 ENHRY, CDR2 SYGVKD. The CDR3 loop is CAPNMGGTGRIGNQPQHF. CDR3 sequence (DNA): TGTGCCCCCAACATGGGCGGGACAGGGCGAATCGGCAATCAGCCCCAGCATTTT.

V gene TRBV5-1 combines with J gene TRBJ2-1, with 15 bases aligning to TRBD2. This CDR3 is built from 17 residues. Per the germline V gene, CDR1 is SGHRS and CDR2 is YFSETQ. The V gene end was trimmed by 0 bases and the J gene end by 7 bases; junction bases not matched to a gene: 5. The CDR3 sequence: CASSLAMGLAGGNEQFF. DNA of the CDR3: TGCGCCAGCAGCTTGGCTATGGGACTAGCGGGAGGTAATGAGCAGTTCTTC.

This sequence joins TRBV11-1 and TRBJ2-5, with D perhaps TRBD1 or TRBD2 (5 bases each). Germline V lookup: CDR1 SGHAT, CDR2 FQDESV (reference sequence). CDR3 length: 12 residues. V was trimmed by 0 bases and J by 11 bases, leaving 10 bases between them. The CDR3 DNA is TGTGCCAGCAGCTTAGCCGTGGGACCTCAGTACTTC. Protein: CASSLAVGPQYF.

This clonotype was seen only a few times. V gene TRBV6-4 combines with J gene TRBJ2-1; D is tentatively TRBD1 or TRBD2 (5 bases each). This CDR3 has 21 amino acids. Germline V gene lookup returns CDR1 MRHNA and CDR2 SNTAGT. Trimming removed 4 bases from V and 4 bases from J, with 32 bases in between. The chain's CDR3 is CASSGEVAARRPLGVYNEQFF. The CDR3 DNA reads TGTGCCAGCAGTGGAGAGGTGGCGGCTCGTCGTCCTTTGGGGGTTTACAATGAGCAGTTCTTC.

This clonotype was recorded a few times. The chain links TRBV12-3 or TRBV12-4 to TRBJ2-4, with D uncertain. The V end was cut by 3 bases, the J end by 8 bases, with 11 bases between. The CDR3 totals 13 residues. The CDR3: CASSFGLWDIQYF. The CDR3 DNA follows: TGTGCCAGCAGTTTCGGGTTGTGGGACATTCAGTACTTC.

The gene calls are TRBV9 and TRBJ2-1; 8 nucleotides match TRBD2. Per germline, CDR1 SGDLS and CDR2 YYNGEE. The length of the CDR3 is 14 residues. V was pared by 4 bases and J by 6 bases, with 6 bases of the junction left unmatched. CDR3 bases: TGTGCCAGCAGCCCGACTAGCGCCCTCAATGAGCAGTTCTTC. Encoded protein: CASSPTSALNEQFF.

V and J are TRBV4-3 and TRBJ2-7; D gene unclear. This CDR3 is built from 16 residues. CDR1 and CDR2 from the germline V gene are LGHNA and YSLEER. V was trimmed by 0 bases and J by 3 bases, leaving 15 bases between them. CDR3 sequence reads: CASSQDRLAAGYEQYF. The CDR3 DNA reads as TGCGCCAGCAGCCAAGATCGGCTGGCGGCAGGCTACGAGCAGTACTTC.

The chain recombines TRBV6-5 with TRBJ2-3; TRBD2 might be the D (6 bases). V was clipped by 6 bases and J by 2 bases, with 12 bases between them. The CDR3 extends over 14 amino acids. Germline V CDR1 and CDR2: MNHEY, SVGAGI. The CDR3: CASSPGAYTDTQYF. CDR3 coding DNA: TGTGCCAGCAGCCCGGGAGCGTACACAGATACGCAGTATTTT.

This clonotype showed up just once. This chain links TRBV3-1 with TRBJ2-5; D is perhaps TRBD1 or TRBD2 (5 bases each). The tail of the sequence fits TRBJ2-1 better, so the J call may be wrong. CDR1 LGHDT and CDR2 YNNKEL come from the germline V gene (reference sequence). This CDR3 is 14 amino acids long. DNA for the CDR3: TGTGCCAGCAGCGTACACCGGGACCAAGAGACCCAGTTCTTC. It yields the protein CASSVHRDQETQFF.

Only a few counts were recorded for this clonotype. The rearrangement uses TRBV7-2 and TRBJ1-2; D is possibly TRBD1 (5 bases). Per the germline V gene, CDR1 is SGHTA and CDR2 is FQGNSA. CDR3 length: 12 residues. V gave up 5 bases and J gave up 6 bases, with 10 bases separating them. The CDR3 bases are TGTGCCAGCAGCCTGGGACTGAATGGCTACACCTTC. Amino acids: CASSLGLNGYTF.

V gene TRBV29-1 combines with J gene TRBJ2-1, with 7 bases matching TRBD2. This CDR3 contains 12 residues. Germline CDR1 SQVTM, CDR2 ANQGSEA. The CDR3 bases are TGCAGGGTGAAAAGCGGGGTGAGTGAGCAGTTCTTC. Translating gives CRVKSGVSEQFF.

V gene TRBV5-1 combines with J gene TRBJ2-1; D gene unclear. Germline CDR1 and CDR2: SGHRS and YFSETQ. The CDR3 is 12 residues long. V lost 4 bases to trimming and J lost 10 bases, with 12 bases between them. This CDR3 reads CASSTDPSEQFF. The CDR3 region has the DNA TGCGCCAGCAGCACCGACCCAAGCGAGCAGTTCTTC.

The chain is built from TRBV6-5 and TRBJ2-3; D is undetermined. The CDR3 spans 13 residues. Trimming removed 2 bases at V and 2 bases at J, with 5 bases between. Germline lookup yields CDR1 MNHEY and CDR2 SVGAGI. CDR3 sequence: CASSYQFTDTQYF. In DNA form, the CDR3 reads TGTGCCAGCAGTTACCAATTCACAGATACGCAGTATTTT.

This clonotype was detected a few times. The chain is built from TRBV4-2 and TRBJ1-5; no definite D call. CDR1 is LGHNA, CDR2 YNFKEQ, per germline. Trimming took off 1 base at V and 3 bases at J, with 1 base between the two ends. The CDR3 runs 12 residues. The CDR3 coding sequence is TGTGCCAGCAGCCAAGCCAATCAGCCCCAGCATTTT. Translating it yields CASSQANQPQHF.

This clonotype was found a few times. This chain links TRBV29-1 with TRBJ2-7; no clear D. Germline V gene data show CDR1 as SQVTM and CDR2 as ANQGSEA. The CDR3 spans 12 residues. Trimming removed 0 bases from V and 3 bases from J, with 6 bases in between. The CDR3 DNA sequence: TGCAGCGTTGAAGATGGAGACTACGAGCAGTACTTC. Amino acid sequence: CSVEDGDYEQYF.

This clonotype was detected a few times. This chain joins TRBV6-5 and TRBJ1-2, with TRBD1 matching 12 bases. J lost 7 bases, V lost 7 bases, and 7 bases had no gene match. This CDR3 contains 14 residues. The germline V gene encodes CDR1 MNHEY and CDR2 SVGAGI. CDR3 residues: CASTTGQGARGYTF. Written as DNA, the CDR3 is TGTGCCAGCACCACGGGACAGGGGGCGCGTGGCTACACCTTC.